This TCR beta chain was obtained from a study of somatic mutations in cytotoxic T cells in rheumatoid arthritis. Study as a whole: Blood from the patient (over 28 ml EDTA) was drawn right after diagnosis, pretreatment. A subset of V beta antibody-stained T-cell populations was isolated by flow sorting, reaching nearly 100% purity, and this subset included V beta1+ cells that went on to TCRB sequencing.

This CDR3 region has 13 residues. In germline, CDR1 is MGHDK, CDR2 SYGVNS. Trimming cost V 2 bases and J 8 bases, with 12 bases left between them. Assay: immunoSEQ multiplex PCR; the TCRdb copy retains only in-frame clones and omits some. The sample shows 17,000 or so clones, about 74% of them seen only once. The specimen was CD8+ T cells sorted from blood. The chain couples TRBV25-1 to TRBJ1-2; tentatively, D is TRBD1 (5 bases). The sequence came from an adult with rheumatoid arthritis. CDR3 coding DNA: TGTGCCAGCAGTGAACACAGGAAGAGCGGCTACACCTTC. This encodes CASSEHRKSGYTF.